This T cell receptor beta chain was sequenced for a study of T cell clonality in common variable immunodeficiency. Repertoires were generated with immunoSEQ multiplex PCR, while TCRdb's copy carries only in-frame clones and drops some. This sample carries tens of thousands of clones, none of them present only once. In its sample, this clone was seen a few times. No antigen is known for it. The read gets to within 3 residues of the CDR3 end, and the germline J gene fills in the rest. The V segment lost 7 bases and the J segment 2 bases; nucleotides outside the gene matches: 9. Germline V gene sequence: CDR1 SGHVS, CDR2 FQNEAQ. This CDR3 has 15 amino acids. Study-level points and caveats: Reportedly, TCR beta sequences from common variable immunodeficiency showed fewer deletions and N-nucleotide insertions. What drives increased CVID clonality needs T cell subpopulation sequencing. Compared with healthy controls, CVID subjects showed increased TCRbeta clonality, mostly in about a third.

Heparinized whole blood, 5 to 8 ml, came from each donor. The sample comprised peripheral blood mononuclear cells. The clonotype originates from a person aged 18 to 75 in good health. The genes are TRBV7-8 and TRBJ2-5, with TRBD1 matching over 8 bases. Partial CDR3 DNA: TGTGCCAGCAACCCCAGGACAGGGCGACAAGAGACC. Protein: CASNPRTGRQET. The full-length CDR3 reads as CASNPRTGRQETQYF. The full variable domain, with the rest looked up from reference TRBV7-8 and TRBJ2-5, is GAGVSQSPRYKVAKRGQDVALRCDPISGHVSLFWYQQALGQGPEFLTYFQNEAQLDKSGLPSDRFFAERPEGSVSTLKIQRTQQEDSAVYLCASNPRTGRQETQYFGPGTRLLVL.